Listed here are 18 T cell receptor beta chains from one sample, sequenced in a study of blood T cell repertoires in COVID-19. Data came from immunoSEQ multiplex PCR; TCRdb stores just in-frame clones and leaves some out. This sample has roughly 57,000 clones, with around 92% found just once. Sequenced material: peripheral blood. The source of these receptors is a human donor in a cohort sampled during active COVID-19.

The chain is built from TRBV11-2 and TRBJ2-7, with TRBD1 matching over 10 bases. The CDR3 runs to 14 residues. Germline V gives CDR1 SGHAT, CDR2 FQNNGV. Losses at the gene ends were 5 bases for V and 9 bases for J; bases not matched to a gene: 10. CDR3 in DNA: TGTGCCAGCAGCGTGTGGGACAGGGGCCCGGTGCAGTACTTC. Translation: CASSVWDRGPVQYF.

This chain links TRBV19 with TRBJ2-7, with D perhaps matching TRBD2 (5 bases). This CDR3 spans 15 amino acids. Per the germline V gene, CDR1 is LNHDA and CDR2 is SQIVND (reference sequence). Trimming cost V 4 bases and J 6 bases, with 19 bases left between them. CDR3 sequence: CASSTRTGTGVEQYF. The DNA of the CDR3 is TGTGCCAGTAGTACCCGGACGGGAACTGGGGTCGAGCAGTACTTC.

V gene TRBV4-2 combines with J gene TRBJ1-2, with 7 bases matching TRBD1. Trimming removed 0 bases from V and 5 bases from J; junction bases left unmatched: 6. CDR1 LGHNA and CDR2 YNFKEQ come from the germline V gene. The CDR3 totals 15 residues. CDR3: CASSQDGTALYGYTF. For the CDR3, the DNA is TGTGCCAGCAGCCAAGATGGGACAGCTCTTTATGGCTACACCTTC.

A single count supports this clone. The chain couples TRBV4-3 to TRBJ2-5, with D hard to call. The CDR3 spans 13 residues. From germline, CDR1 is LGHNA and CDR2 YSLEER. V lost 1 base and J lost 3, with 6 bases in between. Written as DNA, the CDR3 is TGCGCCAGCAGCCAAGGCAGGAAAGAGACCCAGTACTTC. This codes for CASSQGRKETQYF.

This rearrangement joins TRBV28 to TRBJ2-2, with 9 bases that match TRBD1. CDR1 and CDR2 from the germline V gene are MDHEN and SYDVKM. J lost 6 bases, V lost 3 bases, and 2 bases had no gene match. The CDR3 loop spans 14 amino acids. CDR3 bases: TGTGCCAGCAGTTTGGGGGACAGGGCCGGGGAGCTGTTTTTT. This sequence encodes CASSLGDRAGELFF.

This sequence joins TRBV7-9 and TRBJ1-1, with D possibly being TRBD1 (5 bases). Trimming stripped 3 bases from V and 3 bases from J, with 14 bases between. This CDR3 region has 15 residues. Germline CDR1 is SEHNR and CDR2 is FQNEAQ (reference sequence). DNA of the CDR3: TGTGCCAGCAGCTTGCTGGGGCCTGAACACACTGAAGCTTTCTTT. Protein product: CASSLLGPEHTEAFF.

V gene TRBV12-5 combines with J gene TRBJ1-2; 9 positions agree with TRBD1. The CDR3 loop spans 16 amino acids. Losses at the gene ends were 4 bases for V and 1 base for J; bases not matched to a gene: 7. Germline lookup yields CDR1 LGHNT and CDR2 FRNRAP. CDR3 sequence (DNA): TGTGCTAGTGGTTCAACCCCGGGACAGGGTAACTATGGCTACACCTTC. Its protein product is CASGSTPGQGNYGYTF.

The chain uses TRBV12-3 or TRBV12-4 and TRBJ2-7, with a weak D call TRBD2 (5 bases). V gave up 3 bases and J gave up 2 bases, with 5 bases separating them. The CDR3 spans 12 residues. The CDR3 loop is CASSFGTYEQYF. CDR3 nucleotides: TGTGCCAGCAGTTTCGGGACCTACGAGCAGTACTTC.

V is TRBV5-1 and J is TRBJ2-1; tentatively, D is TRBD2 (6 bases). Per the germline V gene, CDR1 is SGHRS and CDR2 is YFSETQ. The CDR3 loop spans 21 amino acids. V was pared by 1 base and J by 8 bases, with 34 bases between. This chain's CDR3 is CASSLSAGGVSLGLAGDEQFF. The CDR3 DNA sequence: TGCGCCAGCAGCTTGTCCGCCGGCGGGGTCTCGCTGGGTCTCGCTGGGGATGAGCAGTTCTTC.

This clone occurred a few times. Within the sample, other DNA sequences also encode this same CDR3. The CDR3 region is CASSLNTGELFF. For the CDR3, the DNA is TGTGCCAGCAGCCTTAACACCGGGGAGCTGTTTTTT. The chain recombines TRBV7-6 with TRBJ2-2; D ambiguous. CDR3 length: 12 amino acids. The germline V and J ends were trimmed by 5 bases and 2 bases, with 3 bases remaining between them. Germline V gene data show CDR1 as SGHVS and CDR2 as FNYEAQ.

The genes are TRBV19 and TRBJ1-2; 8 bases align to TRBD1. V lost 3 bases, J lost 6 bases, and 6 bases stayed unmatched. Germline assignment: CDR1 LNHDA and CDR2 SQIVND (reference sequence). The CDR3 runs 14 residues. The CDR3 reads CASSMGRQGHGYTF. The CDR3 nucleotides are TGTGCCAGTAGTATGGGGCGACAGGGGCATGGCTACACCTTC.

As DNA, the CDR3 is TGTGCCAGTAGTGTGGGACTAGCGGGGGGGCTGAGCACAGATACGCAGTATTTT. Amino acid sequence: CASSVGLAGGLSTDTQYF. The chain combines TRBV19 with TRBJ2-3, with 16 bases fitting TRBD2. This CDR3 has 18 residues. Looked up from germline, CDR1 is LNHDA and CDR2 is SQIVND (reference sequence). Trimming cost V 5 bases and J 0 bases; bases outside gene matches: 5.

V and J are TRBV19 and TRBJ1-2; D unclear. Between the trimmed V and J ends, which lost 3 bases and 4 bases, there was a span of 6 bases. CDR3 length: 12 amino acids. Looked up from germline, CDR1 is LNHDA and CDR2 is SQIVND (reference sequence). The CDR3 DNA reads TGTGCCAGTAGTATTCACAGCTATGGCTACACCTTC. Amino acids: CASSIHSYGYTF.

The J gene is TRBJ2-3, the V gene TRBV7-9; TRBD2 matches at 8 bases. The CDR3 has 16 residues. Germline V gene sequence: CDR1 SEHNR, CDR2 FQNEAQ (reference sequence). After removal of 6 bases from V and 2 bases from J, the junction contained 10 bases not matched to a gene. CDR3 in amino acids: CASRGSSGAFTDTQYF. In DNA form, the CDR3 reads TGTGCCAGCAGGGGGAGTAGCGGGGCGTTCACAGATACGCAGTATTTT. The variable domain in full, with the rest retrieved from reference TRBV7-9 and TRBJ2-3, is DTGVSQNPRHKITKRGQNVTFRCDPISEHNRLYWYRQTLGQGPEFLTYFQNEAQLEKSRLLSDRFSAERPKGSFSTLEIQRTEQGDSAMYLCASRGSSGAFTDTQYFGPGTRLTVL.

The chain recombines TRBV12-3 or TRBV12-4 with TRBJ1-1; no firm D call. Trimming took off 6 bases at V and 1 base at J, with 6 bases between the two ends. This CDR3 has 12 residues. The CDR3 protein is CASRYRNTEAFF. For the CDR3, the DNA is TGTGCCAGCAGATACAGGAACACTGAAGCTTTCTTT.

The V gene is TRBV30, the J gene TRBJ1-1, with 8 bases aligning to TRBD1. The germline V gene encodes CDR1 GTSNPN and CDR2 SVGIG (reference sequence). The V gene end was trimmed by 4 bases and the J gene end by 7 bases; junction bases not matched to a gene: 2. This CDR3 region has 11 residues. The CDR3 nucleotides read TGTGCCTGGACCGGACAGGGTGAAGCTTTCTTT. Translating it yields CAWTGQGEAFF. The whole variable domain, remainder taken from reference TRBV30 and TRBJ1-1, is SQTIHQWPATLVQPVGSPLSLECTVEGTSNPNLYWYRQAAGRGLQLLFYSVGIGQISSEVPQNLSASRPQDRQFILSSKKLLLSDSGFYLCAWTGQGEAFFGQGTRLTVV.

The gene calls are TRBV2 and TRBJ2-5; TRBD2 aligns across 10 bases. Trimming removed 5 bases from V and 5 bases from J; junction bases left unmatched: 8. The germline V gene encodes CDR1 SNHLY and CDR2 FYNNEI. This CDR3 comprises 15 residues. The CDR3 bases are TGTGCCAGCAGTACAGAGTGGACTAGCGGCGAGACCCAGTACTTC. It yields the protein CASSTEWTSGETQYF.

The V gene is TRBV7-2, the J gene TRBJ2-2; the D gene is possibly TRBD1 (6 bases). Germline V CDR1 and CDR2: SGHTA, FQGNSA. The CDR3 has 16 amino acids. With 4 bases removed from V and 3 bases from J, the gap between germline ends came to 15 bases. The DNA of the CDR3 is TGTGCCAGCAGCTCATTCCGGGACATTTACACCGGGGAGCTGTTTTTT. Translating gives CASSSFRDIYTGELFF. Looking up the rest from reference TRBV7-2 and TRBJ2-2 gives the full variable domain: GAGVSQSPSNKVTEKGKDVELRCDPISGHTALYWYRQSLGQGLEFLIYFQGNSAPDKSGLPSDRFSAERTGGSVSTLTIQRTQQEDSAVYLCASSSFRDIYTGELFFGEGSRLTVL.